The present T cell receptor (beta chain) was sequenced within a study of T cells in Graves' hyperthyroidism and ophthalmopathy (dated by TCRdb to the late 2010s). General notes on the study: Peripheral blood samples were taken at the time of initial diagnosis, prior to any treatment. A discovery cohort of approximately 100 patients, about 40 with Graves' ophthalmopathy and 57 with stable Graves' hyperthyroidism, was used to find distinguishing TCR V-J signatures. The paper reports TCR Vbeta CDR3 sequencing of approximately 140 peripheral blood samples: approximately 41 ophthalmopathy, under 85 hyperthyroidism and around 17 progressor patients. In addition, the study compared T-cell repertoires in thyroid tissue and in blood from about 6 Graves' hyperthyroidism patients. The 90 to 100 discovery patients were randomly divided into training and test sets at a 7:3 ratio. Prospective prediction of ophthalmopathy was tested in an independent validation cohort of some 19 hyperthyroidism patients and around 16 patients who later progressed to ophthalmopathy. After blood sampling, hyperthyroidism patients were treated with methimazole at a starting dose of 30 mg daily, and ophthalmopathy patients were treated with high-dose intravenous methylprednisolone. The research as a whole found: In validation, the model predicted progression to ophthalmopathy with 60% to 71% sensitivity and approximately 74% specificity, a median of about 6.7 months before onset. Most expanded thyroid clonotypes (frequency above 0.001) were also found in blood, which suggests that blood repertoires may mirror thyroid immune responses. In cross-validation, a model built on a 13 V-J signature told ophthalmopathy apart from stable hyperthyroidism with 87.88% sensitivity and about 81% specificity, and in testing the same model reached 80%/75%. No statistical method was used to fix the sample size in advance, and group allocation was not hidden from the investigators.

Stable Graves' hyperthyroidism was defined as no progression to ophthalmopathy during 18 months of follow-up. Hyperthyroidism patients were newly diagnosed, with disease duration under 2 months, and aged 18 to 65 years. Exclusion was applied to patients with uncontrolled infections, other autoimmune diseases, pregnancy or lactation. Clinical symptoms, serum thyroxine and TRAb, thyroid ultrasound, and orbital computed tomography formed the basis for the diagnoses. PBMCs were isolated from 8 to 10 ml of fresh peripheral blood by Ficoll-Paque density gradient centrifugation. Trizol reagent was used to extract total RNA, and RNA quality was then checked on an Agilent 2100 Bioanalyzer. V is cut by 4 bases and J by 5 bases, and the space between the germline ends is 25 bases. Including the terminal cysteine and phenylalanine, the CDR3 comprises 18 residues. Here the CDR3 DNA is all that survives: 54 bases in frame from base 1. Taken from the germline V gene, the CDR1 and CDR2 loops are MNHEY and SVGEGT.

In regard to this clonotype: Its antigen is still unknown. No per-base quality is available; no much larger clone lies one base away.

TCR beta CDR3 regions were amplified from RNA transcripts. The first round of RT-PCR for the TCR CDR3 was performed with the HTBI primer set and the Qiagen OneStep RT-PCR kit. Libraries were constructed in a second round of multiplex PCR, after which size selection and purification were carried out. The libraries were sequenced on an Illumina HiSeq2000 using paired-end 100 bp reads. In the original analysis: SOAPnuke was used to process the raw data, with reads discarded if the reads contained adapters or uncalled bases, had a mean Phred below 15, or lacked an exact constant-primer or identifier match. High-quality paired reads were merged with COPE v1.2.5, and unique nucleotide sequences were defined as clonotypes. MiTCR v1.1 was used to align clonotypes to the IMGT TRBV, TRBD and TRBJ reference segments. The analysis included only V-J combinations with a frequency above 0.0001, which together covered more than 99% of the repertoires. The TCS score was defined as F50 (clonal expansion) divided by E x V (chaos), with BLOSUM62-based TCRdist calculated between CDR3 peptides within each V-J. Welch's t-statistics and random forest reduced around 520 V-J features to 10 to 15, which were used in a naive Bayes classifier (R e1071). TCRdb handled the public reads itself, with Q25 trimming in fastp and clone calling in MiXCR, and kept productive beta chains. Every CDR3 protein is listed once, alongside the most common genes and DNA of its rows. What appears here as the V and J calls and clone size reflects TCRdb's work, not the paper's. The sample table lists around 600,000 distinct CDR3 sequences, about a sixth of them with a count of one. The ten largest clones take up around 7.3% of the sample.

What was sequenced was blood. The TCR was taken from a woman under 40 with Graves' hyperthyroidism. This receptor chain uses TRBV6-2 or TRBV6-3 and TRBJ2-3; the D call is tentative, TRBD1 or TRBD2, as each matches 5 bases. The DNA sequence is given as TGTGCCAGCAGTTGCTCGACCTGGACTGGGCAGGGAGTAGATACGCAGTATTTT. It translates as CASSCSTWTGQGVDTQYF.